This is a list of T cell receptor beta chains from one sample in a study of blood T cell repertoires in COVID-19. TCRdb's copy holds only in-frame clones and misses some; the assay was immunoSEQ multiplex PCR. The repertoire holds 150,000 to 200,000 clones, with just under 90% as singletons. The sample was peripheral blood. These receptors were collected from a man aged 18-30 years with active or convalescent COVID-19. CDR3s leave out the opening cysteine and the closing phenylalanine or tryptophan.

j_call v_call cdr3_aa
TRBJ2-7 TRBV11-2 ASSLNPGYYEQY
TRBJ2-3 TRBV3-1/TRBV3-2 ASSPKSRTSGTDTQY
TRBJ2-7 TRBV10-3 AISPGTSPRQQY
TRBJ1-2 TRBV27 ASSLTRVGYGYT
TRBJ2-3 TRBV7-8 ASSSHGGGLITDTQY
TRBJ1-5 TRBV19 ASSSRQGNQPQH
TRBJ2-1 TRBV20-1 SASTSGGVNEQF
TRBJ2-7 TRBV7-9 ASMQGGSYEQY
TRBJ2-7 TRBV15 ATSNSWEQY
TRBJ2-3 TRBV7-6 ASSSRLAGAWNTQY
TRBJ1-2 TRBV7-2 ASSRSLFDRGIGYT
TRBJ2-5 TRBV27 ASSWGRGGETQY
TRBJ1-5 TRBV28 ASSLSGGINQPQH
TRBJ1-6 TRBV9 ASSVGAGQANSPLH
TRBJ1-3 TRBV2 ASRLSGNTIY
TRBJ1-2 TRBV11-2 ASSLDRVEGYT
TRBJ1-6 TRBV25-1 ASRGQPIQSLH
TRBJ2-1 TRBV7-2 ASRWTGVHEQF
TRBJ2-1 TRBV7-2 ASSLAVMATNEQF
TRBJ1-2 TRBV12-5 ASAISTGHYGYT
TRBJ2-1 TRBV5-1 ASSLPWTGSYNEQF
TRBJ2-1 TRBV6-1 ASSEYSGWETEQF
TRBJ2-7 TRBV15 ATSTTGGGIYEQY
TRBJ2-5 TRBV5-1 ASSLESAGALQTQY
TRBJ1-2 TRBV7-6 ASSLAGSGGGSSYGYT
TRBJ2-1 TRBV5-1 ASSQGADSINEQF
TRBJ1-2 TRBV19 ASIAPEGIGYT
TRBJ2-5 TRBV3-1/TRBV3-2 ASSQVYRETQY
TRBJ1-1 TRBV28 ASSLTAEARGEAF
TRBJ1-2 TRBV7-2 ASSLGPQAQGGYGYT
TRBJ1-1 TRBV5-1 ASSLGGNTEAF
TRBJ1-1 TRBV6-1 ASSEVRVPRTEAF
TRBJ2-1 TRBV7-9 ASSLDPGLGNEQF
TRBJ1-5 TRBV19 ASSIDGQSRGFLH
TRBJ1-6 TRBV2 ASSESVASGSSPLH
TRBJ2-5 TRBV5-1 ATTSGEWETQY